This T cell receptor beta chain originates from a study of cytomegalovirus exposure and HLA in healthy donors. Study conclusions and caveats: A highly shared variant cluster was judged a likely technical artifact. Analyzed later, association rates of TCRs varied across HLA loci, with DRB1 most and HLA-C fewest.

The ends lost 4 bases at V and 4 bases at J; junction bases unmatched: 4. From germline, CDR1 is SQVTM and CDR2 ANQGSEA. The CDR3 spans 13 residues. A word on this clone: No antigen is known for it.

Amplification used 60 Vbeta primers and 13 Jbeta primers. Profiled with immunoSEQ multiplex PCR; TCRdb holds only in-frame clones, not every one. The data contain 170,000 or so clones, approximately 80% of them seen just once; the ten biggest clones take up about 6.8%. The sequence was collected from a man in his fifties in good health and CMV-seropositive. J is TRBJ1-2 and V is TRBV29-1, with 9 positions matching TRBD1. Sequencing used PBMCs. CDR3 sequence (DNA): TGCAGCGTTGTCCGACAGGGGGGCTATGGCTACACCTTC. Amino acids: CSVVRQGGYGYTF.